The 30 T cell receptor beta chains in this list originate from one sample, sequenced in a study of shared clonotypes between healthy human individuals (TCRdb year 2020). The library was generated by the immunoSEQ multiplex PCR assay. This is the immuneACCESS table as TCRdb keeps it, with only in-frame sequences that have V and J called. A part of the clones is gone; compared with another copy, unresolved V genes explain less than half, and the rest is unexplained. Recorded for this sample are roughly 1 million clones; roughly 80% of them occurred a single time. Clones ranked in the top ten supply 1.4% to 1.5% of the sample. The sequenced sample was memory CD4+ T cells sorted from blood. This specimen's cell subset or site label, per the study, means: CD45RA-negative fraction. These receptors originate from a man younger than 35 in good health.

V and J are TRBV19 and TRBJ2-7, with D possibly called TRBD1 or TRBD2 (6 bases each). V was pared by 2 bases and J by 0 bases, with 11 bases between. Germline values: CDR1 LNHDA, CDR2 SQIVND (reference sequence). The CDR3 consists of 15 residues. The CDR3, as DNA: TGTGCCAGTAGTATAAGGGGGGAACCCTCCTACGAGCAGTACTTC. Its translation: CASSIRGEPSYEQYF.

This clone occurred a few times. The V call is TRBV27, the J call TRBJ1-1; TRBD1 agrees at 11 bases. The germline V gene has CDR1 MNHEY and CDR2 SMNVEV (reference sequence). V gave up 3 bases and J gave up 10 bases; unmatched junction bases: 7. The CDR3 runs to 14 residues. The CDR3 DNA is TGTGCCAGCAGTTTCGGGACAGGGGGTTTATCAGCTTTCTTT. Translated, it gives CASSFGTGGLSAFF.

This sequence joins TRBV9 and TRBJ2-3; D is unclear. The length of the CDR3 is 14 residues. CDR1 and CDR2 from the germline V gene are SGDLS and YYNGEE. The ends were cut back, 4 bases at V and 2 bases at J, with 11 bases in the middle. The CDR3 spells CASSSLGPTDTQYF. CDR3 DNA: TGTGCCAGCAGCTCTCTTGGGCCCACAGATACGCAGTATTTT. Full variable domain (rest looked up from reference TRBV9 and TRBJ2-3): DSGVTQTPKHLITATGQRVTLRCSPRSGDLSVYWYQQSLDQGLQFLIQYYNGEERAKGNILERFSAQQFPDLHSELNLSSLELGDSALYFCASSSLGPTDTQYFGPGTRLTVL.

This clone has more than one count but fewer than ten. The genes are TRBV5-6 and TRBJ2-1; D ambiguous. This CDR3 is built from 17 residues. V lost 4 bases to trimming and J lost 5 bases, with 22 bases between them. Germline values: CDR1 SGHDT, CDR2 YYEEEE. CDR3: CASSPAWDSIAHNEQFF. The CDR3 coding sequence is TGTGCCAGCAGCCCCGCATGGGATTCGATCGCCCACAATGAGCAGTTCTTC.

The gene calls are TRBV9 and TRBJ1-1; D remains unclear. The CDR3 spans 14 residues. V lost 1 base and J lost 0, with 7 bases in between. From germline, CDR1 is SGDLS and CDR2 YYNGEE. The CDR3 sequence is CASSVSIMNTEAFF. The CDR3 DNA is TGTGCCAGCAGCGTATCTATTATGAACACTGAAGCTTTCTTT.

The rearrangement uses TRBV5-1 and TRBJ2-7; 10 positions match TRBD1. Germline V gene sequence: CDR1 SGHRS, CDR2 YFSETQ. V lost 3 bases to trimming and J lost 3 bases; unmatched junction nucleotides: 6. CDR3 size: 15 residues. CDR3 loop: CASSWDRGGLYEQYF. The DNA for the CDR3 is TGCGCCAGCAGCTGGGACAGGGGAGGGCTCTACGAGCAGTACTTC.

The J gene is TRBJ1-6, the V gene TRBV2; D is unclear. The CDR3 totals 15 residues. Germline lookup yields CDR1 SNHLY and CDR2 FYNNEI. Trimming pared 4 bases from V and 7 bases from J, leaving 14 bases between. The DNA of the CDR3 is TGTGCCAGCAGTGTTATGGCAGATCCCAATTCACCCCTCCACTTT. It yields the protein CASSVMADPNSPLHF.

Points on this clone: Other DNA variants within this sample encode the same CDR3. This rearrangement joins TRBV29-1 to TRBJ1-3; D unclear. Between the trimmed V and J ends, which lost 7 bases and 1 base, there was a span of 14 bases. The CDR3 has 14 amino acids. CDR1 is SQVTM and CDR2 is ANQGSEA in the germline V gene. CDR3 protein: CSASQGGSGNTIYF. CDR3 DNA sequence: TGCAGCGCTAGCCAAGGCGGGTCTGGAAACACCATATATTTT.

The V and J genes are TRBV2 and TRBJ1-3; weak D call: TRBD1 (5 bases). V lost 8 bases and J 6 bases, leaving 14 bases between the germline ends. Germline-derived CDR1 and CDR2 are SNHLY and FYNNEI. CDR3 size: 13 residues. The CDR3 DNA sequence: TGTGCCAGCTGGAGGGGCTTCGAAAACACCATATATTTT. Its translation is CASWRGFENTIYF.

This clone was detected ten times or more. The chain is built from TRBV4-3 and TRBJ1-6; the D is unclear. Trimming stripped 6 bases from V and 5 bases from J, with 14 bases between. The CDR3 consists of 15 residues. Germline V gives CDR1 LGHNA, CDR2 YSLEER. CDR3 coding DNA: TGCGCCAGCAGATCCAATGCGAATGATAATTCACCCCTCCACTTT. This sequence encodes CASRSNANDNSPLHF.

The V gene is TRBV19, the J gene TRBJ1-1; D may be TRBD1 (5 bases). Trimming took off 3 bases at V and 6 bases at J, with 11 bases between the two ends. The germline V gene has CDR1 LNHDA and CDR2 SQIVND (reference sequence). CDR3 length equals 13 residues. CDR3: CASSMGHGAEAFF. Here the CDR3 DNA reads TGTGCCAGTAGTATGGGGCATGGCGCTGAAGCTTTCTTT.

Details on this clone: One junction end disagrees with the germline gene, perhaps due to a read error. V and J are TRBV7-7 and TRBJ2-3; D not certain. In germline, CDR1 is SSHAT, CDR2 FNYEAQ (reference sequence). CDR3 length equals 15 residues. This CDR3 is CASSPQGLLTDTQYF. CDR3 DNA: TGTGCTAGCAGCCCTCAAGGGCTTCTCACAGATACGCAGTATTTT.

The genes are TRBV7-2 and TRBJ2-5, with 7 bases aligning to TRBD2. In germline, CDR1 is SGHTA, CDR2 FQGNSA. This CDR3 contains 14 residues. The junction had 4 bases not matched to a gene; V was cut back by 1 base and J by 5 bases. CDR3 residues: CASSLGTRSETQYF. Here the CDR3 DNA reads TGTGCCAGCAGCTTAGGGACTAGGAGCGAGACCCAGTACTTC.

With respect to this clone: Other DNA sequences in this sample translate to the same CDR3. This rearrangement joins TRBV25-1 to TRBJ1-4; D gene ambiguous. The CDR3 has 17 amino acids. Germline assignment: CDR1 MGHDK and CDR2 SYGVNS. With 1 base removed from V and 4 bases from J, the gap between germline ends came to 16 bases. CDR3 region: CASSELGGTGFNEKLFF. For the CDR3, the DNA is TGTGCCAGCAGTGAATTGGGAGGTACTGGATTTAATGAAAAACTGTTTTTT.

About this clone: Since a much larger clone is just one base distant, this may be a read error. Here the CDR3 reads CASSSDRSYGYTF. CDR3 bases: TGTGCCAGCAGCTCCGACAGATCCTATGGCTACACCTTC. This chain uses TRBV5-4 with TRBJ1-2; tentative D call: TRBD1 (5 bases). The germline gives CDR1 SGHNT, CDR2 YYREEE (reference sequence). CDR3 length equals 13 residues. Deletions cut 3 bases from V and 4 bases from J, with 10 bases between. Full variable domain (missing parts from reference TRBV5-4 and TRBJ1-2): ETGVTQSPTHLIKTRGQQVTLRCSSQSGHNTVSWYQQALGQGPQFIFQYYREEENGRGNFPPRFSGLQFPNYSSELNVNALELDDSALYLCASSSDRSYGYTFGSGTRLTVV.

The chain employs TRBV10-3 and TRBJ2-2; no firm D call. This CDR3 is built from 13 residues. Between the trimmed V and J ends, which lost 6 bases and 4 bases, there was a span of 9 bases. Germline V gene lookup returns CDR1 ENHRY and CDR2 SYGVKD. CDR3 in amino acids: CAIREPATGELFF. CDR3 sequence (DNA): TGTGCCATCAGGGAACCCGCCACCGGGGAGCTGTTTTTT.

The chain joins TRBV4-3 to TRBJ2-3; D gene uncertain. Per the germline V gene, CDR1 is LGHNA and CDR2 is YSLEER. This CDR3 comprises 15 residues. V dropped 0 bases and J dropped 6 bases, with 13 bases sitting between them. CDR3 region: CASSQERAELDTQYF. The CDR3 region has the DNA TGCGCCAGCAGCCAAGAAAGGGCGGAGCTCGATACGCAGTATTTT.

The chain combines TRBV7-2 with TRBJ2-5, with D unresolved. The germline CDR1 and CDR2 sequences are SGHTA and FQGNSA. Trimming left V 5 bases short and J 4 bases short, with 14 bases between. The CDR3 spans 14 residues. This CDR3 is CASSRGRSGETQYF. The CDR3 DNA reads TGTGCCAGCAGCCGTGGGCGGTCTGGAGAGACCCAGTACTTC.

The chain links TRBV7-9 to TRBJ2-5; 10 bases align to TRBD1. Germline lookup yields CDR1 SEHNR and CDR2 FQNEAQ (reference sequence). Germline trimming cut 0 bases from V and 7 bases from J; bases unmatched to any gene: 5. CDR3 size: 15 residues. CDR3 sequence (DNA): TGTGCCAGCAGCTTAGCTGGGACAGGGGAAGGGACCCAGTACTTC. Its protein is CASSLAGTGEGTQYF.

Concerning this clone itself: This same CDR3 is encoded by further DNA sequences in the sample. The rearrangement joins TRBV30 to TRBJ2-7; 11 bases align to TRBD1. CDR1 is GTSNPN and CDR2 is SVGIG in the germline V gene (reference sequence). The V gene end was trimmed by 0 bases and the J gene end by 0 bases; junction bases not matched to a gene: 1. The CDR3 loop spans 15 amino acids. CDR3 region: CAWSVGTGGSYEQYF. The CDR3, as DNA: TGTGCCTGGAGTGTAGGGACAGGGGGCTCCTACGAGCAGTACTTC.

The chain recombines TRBV14 with TRBJ2-1, with TRBD2 identical over 8 bases. V trimming: 8 bases; J trimming: 7 bases; junction bases outside the gene matches: 7. CDR1 and CDR2 from the germline V gene are SGHDN and FVKESK. CDR3 size: 13 residues. CDR3 DNA sequence: TGTGCCAGCCGGGGAGCGGGAGTGAATGAGCAGTTCTTC. This gives the protein CASRGAGVNEQFF.

The V and J genes are TRBV13 and TRBJ1-1, with unresolved D. The CDR3 spans 14 residues. Germline CDR1 is PRHDT and CDR2 is FYEKMQ (reference sequence). V was pared by 10 bases and J by 5 bases, with 20 bases between. The CDR3 DNA is TGTGCCACCCGGGTTGTCGGGGTTTGGACTGAAGCTTTCTTT. It codes for CATRVVGVWTEAFF.

This rearrangement joins TRBV4-1 to TRBJ2-1; weak D call: TRBD1 (6 bases). The length of the CDR3 is 16 residues. Trimming cost V 2 bases and J 4 bases, with 15 bases left between them. CDR1 and CDR2 (germline): MGHRA, YSYEKL. This CDR3 reads CASSQSSGTTYNEQFF. CDR3 DNA: TGCGCCAGCAGCCAAAGCTCCGGGACAACTTACAATGAGCAGTTCTTC.

V is TRBV4-3 and J is TRBJ1-6; D is undetermined. The CDR3 consists of 15 residues. Germline V lookup: CDR1 LGHNA, CDR2 YSLEER. V was cut by 1 base and J by 4 bases, with 8 bases left in between. The CDR3 nucleotides read TGCGCCAGCAGCCAAGTCTTGGGGTATAATTCACCCCTCCACTTT. Its translation: CASSQVLGYNSPLHF.

The rearrangement uses TRBV7-2 and TRBJ2-1; D call uncertain. The V end was cut by 1 base, the J end by 3 bases, with 10 bases between. The germline V gene has CDR1 SGHTA and CDR2 FQGNSA. The CDR3 extends over 15 amino acids. The CDR3 loop is CASSLVSRFYNEQFF. Here the CDR3 DNA reads TGTGCCAGCAGCTTAGTTTCCAGATTCTACAATGAGCAGTTCTTC.

This clone was found a few times. This chain connects TRBV2 to TRBJ2-7; possibly TRBD2 for D (6 bases). Per germline, CDR1 SNHLY and CDR2 FYNNEI. The ends were cut back, 7 bases at V and 2 bases at J, with 12 bases in the middle. The CDR3 sequence is 13 residues long. CDR3 sequence (DNA): TGTGCCAGCATGTGGGACTCCGCCTACGAGCAGTACTTC. It is translated as CASMWDSAYEQYF.

This clone occurred a few times. The rearrangement links TRBV30 to TRBJ1-2; tentatively, D is TRBD1 (6 bases). This CDR3 contains 13 residues. V was cut by 3 bases and J by 8 bases, with 16 bases left in between. Germline values: CDR1 GTSNPN, CDR2 SVGIG (reference sequence). The CDR3 spells CAWSLSRGGGYTF. CDR3 in DNA: TGTGCCTGGAGCCTGAGCAGGGGAGGAGGCTACACCTTC.

The rearrangement links TRBV5-6 to TRBJ2-3; 9 bases line up with TRBD1. Germline CDR1 is SGHDT and CDR2 is YYEEEE. Unmatched junction bases numbered 6, after V lost 1 base and J lost 3 bases. This CDR3 contains 16 residues. The CDR3 is CASSLWGQGVTDTQYF. The CDR3 DNA reads as TGTGCCAGCAGCTTGTGGGGACAGGGAGTGACAGATACGCAGTATTTT. The entire variable domain, with the rest obtained from reference TRBV5-6 and TRBJ2-3, is as follows: DAGVTQSPTHLIKTRGQQVTLRCSPKSGHDTVSWYQQALGQGPQFIFQYYEEEERQRGNFPDRFSGHQFPNYSSELNVNALLLGDSALYLCASSLWGQGVTDTQYFGPGTRLTVL.

The count of this clone is one. The rearrangement uses TRBV2 and TRBJ2-3; D uncertain. The V end was cut by 2 bases, the J end by 6 bases, with 9 bases between. The CDR3 is made up of 13 amino acids. From germline, CDR1 is SNHLY and CDR2 FYNNEI. The CDR3 DNA is TGTGCCAGCAGTGAATGGAGTCGGGATACGCAGTATTTT. Translated, it gives CASSEWSRDTQYF.

V usage is TRBV21-1 and J usage is TRBJ1-2; the D segment call TRBD1 is taken from the table without a DNA check. TRBV21-1 is reported as a pseudogene. The CDR3 is 16 amino acids. The CDR3 loop is CASSKESGQGCYGYTF. CDR3 nucleotide sequence: TGTGCCAGCAGCAAGGAATCTGGACAGGGGTGCTATGGCTACACCTTC.